The present entry profiles one T cell receptor (beta chain) with its context. Original processing methods: From reference gene primer amplification, estimates of nucleated cell counts were derived. The data were produced by immunoSEQ multiplex PCR, yet TCRdb's version contains in-frame clones alone and is incomplete. V and J calls and clone size are those listed in that table; D and trimming were worked out from the DNA. This table has roughly 14,000 clones, about three quarters appearing once. This CDR3 contains 15 residues. V shed 0 bases and J shed 5 bases, with 13 bases lying between them. The germline gives CDR1 MNHEY, CDR2 SVGAGI. The sample comes from a study of blood T cell repertoires in COVID-19. Study-level background: The origin of the acute and convalescent COVID-19 samples was the United States, Italy and Spain. T cells, B-cell-depleted T cells, or PBMCs supplied cDNA or gDNA.

Sample: peripheral blood. The source is a man between 65 and 85 years old with acute or convalescent COVID-19. This rearrangement joins TRBV6-5 to TRBJ1-2, with D uncertain. The CDR3 bases are TGTGCCAGCAGTTACTCGAAATCTAAACCATATGGCTACACCTTC. Translating gives CASSYSKSKPYGYTF.